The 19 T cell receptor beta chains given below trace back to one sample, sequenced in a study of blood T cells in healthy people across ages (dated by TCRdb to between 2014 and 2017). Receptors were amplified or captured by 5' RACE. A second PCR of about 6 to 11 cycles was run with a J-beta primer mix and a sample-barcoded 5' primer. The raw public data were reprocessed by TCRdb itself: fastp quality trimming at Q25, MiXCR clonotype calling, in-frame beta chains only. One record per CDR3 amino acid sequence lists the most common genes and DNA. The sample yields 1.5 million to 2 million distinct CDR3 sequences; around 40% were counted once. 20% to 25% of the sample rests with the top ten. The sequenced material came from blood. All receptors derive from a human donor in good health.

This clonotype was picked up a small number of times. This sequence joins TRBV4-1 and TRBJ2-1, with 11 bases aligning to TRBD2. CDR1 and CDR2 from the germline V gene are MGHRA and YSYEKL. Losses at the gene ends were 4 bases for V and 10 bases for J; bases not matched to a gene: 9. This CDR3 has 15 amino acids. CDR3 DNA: TGCGCCAGCAGCCTTAATAGCGGGGGGGCGATCGAGCAGTTCTTC. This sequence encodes CASSLNSGGAIEQFF.

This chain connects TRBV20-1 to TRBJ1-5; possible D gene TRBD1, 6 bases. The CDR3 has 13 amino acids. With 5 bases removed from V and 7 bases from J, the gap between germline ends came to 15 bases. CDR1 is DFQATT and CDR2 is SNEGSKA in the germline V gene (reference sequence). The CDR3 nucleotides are TGCAGTGCTTCAAACAGGGTCGGCCAGCCCCAGCATTTT. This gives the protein CSASNRVGQPQHF.

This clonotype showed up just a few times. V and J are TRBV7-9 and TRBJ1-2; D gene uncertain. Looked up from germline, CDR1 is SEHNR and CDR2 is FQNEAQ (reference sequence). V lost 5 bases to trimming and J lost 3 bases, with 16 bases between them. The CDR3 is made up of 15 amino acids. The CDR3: CASSPSLGLDYGYTF. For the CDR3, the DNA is TGTGCCAGCAGCCCCTCCTTAGGGCTTGACTATGGCTACACCTTC. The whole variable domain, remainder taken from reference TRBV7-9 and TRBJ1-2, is DTGVSQNPRHKITKRGQNVTFRCDPISEHNRLYWYRQTLGQGPEFLTYFQNEAQLEKSRLLSDRFSAERPKGSFSTLEIQRTEQGDSAMYLCASSPSLGLDYGYTFGSGTRLTVV.

CDR3 DNA: TGCAGTGCTCTACAGGCCGCTGTACGAGGGCAGTACTTC. Its translation: CSALQAAVRGQYF. The chain is built from TRBV20-1 and TRBJ2-7; TRBD1 might be the D (5 bases). The germline V gene encodes CDR1 DFQATT and CDR2 SNEGSKA (reference sequence). Trimming shortened V by 5 bases and J by 9 bases, and 20 bases separated the two germline ends. CDR3 length equals 13 residues.

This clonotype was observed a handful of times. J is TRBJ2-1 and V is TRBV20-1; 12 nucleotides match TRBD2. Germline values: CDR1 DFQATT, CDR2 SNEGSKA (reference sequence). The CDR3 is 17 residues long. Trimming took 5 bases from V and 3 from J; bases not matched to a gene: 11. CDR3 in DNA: TGCAGTGCTGACACTAGCGGGGGGACACAGAGCTACAATGAGCAGTTCTTC. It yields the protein CSADTSGGTQSYNEQFF.

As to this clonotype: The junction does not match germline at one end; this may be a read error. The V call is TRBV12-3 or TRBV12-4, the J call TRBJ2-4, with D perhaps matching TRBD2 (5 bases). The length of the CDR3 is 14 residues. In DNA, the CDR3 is TGCGCCAGCTTCTCTGGAGGACCAGAACACATTCAGTACTTC. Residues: CASFSGGPEHIQYF.

CDR3 amino acids: CSVEGVTEAFF. CDR3 sequence (DNA): TGCAGCGTTGAAGGGGTAACTGAAGCTTTCTTT. The chain combines TRBV29-1 with TRBJ1-1; D gene uncertain. The CDR3 sequence is 11 residues long. CDR1 and CDR2 from the germline V gene are SQVTM and ANQGSEA. With 1 base removed from V and 5 bases from J, the gap between germline ends came to 5 bases. Full variable domain (rest looked up from reference TRBV29-1 and TRBJ1-1): SAVISQKPSRDICQRGTSLTIQCQVDSQVTMMFWYRQQPGQSLTLIATANQGSEATYESGFVIDKFPISRPNLTFSTLTVSNMSPEDSSIYLCSVEGVTEAFFGQGTRLTVV.

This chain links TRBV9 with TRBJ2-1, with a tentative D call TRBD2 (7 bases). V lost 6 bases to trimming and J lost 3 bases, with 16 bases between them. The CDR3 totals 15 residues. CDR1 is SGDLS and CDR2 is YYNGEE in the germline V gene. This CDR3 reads CASNVRGDNYNEQFF. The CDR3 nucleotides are TGTGCCAGCAACGTCCGGGGGGACAACTACAATGAGCAGTTCTTC.

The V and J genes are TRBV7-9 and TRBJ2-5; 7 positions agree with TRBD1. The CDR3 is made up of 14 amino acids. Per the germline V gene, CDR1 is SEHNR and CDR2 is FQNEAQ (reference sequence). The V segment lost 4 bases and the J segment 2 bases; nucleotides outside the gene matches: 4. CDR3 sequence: CASSSYRGQETQYF. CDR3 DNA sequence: TGTGCCAGCAGCTCCTACAGGGGTCAAGAGACCCAGTACTTC.

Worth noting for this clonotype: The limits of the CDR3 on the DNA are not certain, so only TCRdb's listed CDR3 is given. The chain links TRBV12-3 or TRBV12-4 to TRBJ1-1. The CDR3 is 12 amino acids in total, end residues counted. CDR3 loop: CASSLERDPAFF.

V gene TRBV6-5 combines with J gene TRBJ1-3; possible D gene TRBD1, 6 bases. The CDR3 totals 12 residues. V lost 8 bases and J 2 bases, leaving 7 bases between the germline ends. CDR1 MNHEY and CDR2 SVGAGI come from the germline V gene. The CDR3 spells CASRTAGNTIYF. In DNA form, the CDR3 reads TGTGCCAGCCGGACAGCTGGAAACACCATATATTTT.

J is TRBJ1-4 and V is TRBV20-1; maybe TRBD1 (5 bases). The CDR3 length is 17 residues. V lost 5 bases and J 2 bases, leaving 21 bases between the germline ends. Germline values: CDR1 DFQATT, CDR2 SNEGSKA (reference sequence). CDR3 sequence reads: CSARSAQGDPTNEKLFF. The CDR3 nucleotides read TGCAGTGCTCGAAGCGCTCAGGGAGATCCGACTAATGAAAAACTGTTTTTT.

The CDR3 loop reads CASSLDPPAEAFF. DNA of the CDR3: TGTGCCAGCAGCTTAGATCCCCCGGCCGAAGCTTTCTTT. This chain links TRBV7-2 with TRBJ1-1; D remains unclear. V lost 1 base to trimming and J lost 8 bases, with 11 bases between them. The CDR3 runs 13 residues. Germline V gives CDR1 SGHTA, CDR2 FQGNSA.

CDR3 in amino acids: CASSQDRLVTNTDTQYF. The CDR3 DNA follows: TGCGCCAGCAGCCAAGACCGTCTAGTGACGAACACAGATACGCAGTATTTT. The chain joins TRBV4-3 to TRBJ2-3; D remains unclear. From germline, CDR1 is LGHNA and CDR2 YSLEER. This CDR3 is built from 17 residues. With 0 bases removed from V and 2 bases from J, the gap between germline ends came to 15 bases.

CDR3 coding DNA: TGTGCCAGCAGTAGGGTTTCAGGGGAGCAGTACTTC. Translated, it gives CASSRVSGEQYF. The V and J genes are TRBV27 and TRBJ2-4, with D possibly TRBD1 on 6 matching bases. This CDR3 has 12 amino acids. CDR1 is MNHEY and CDR2 is SMNVEV in the germline V gene (reference sequence). V was trimmed by 5 bases and J by 13 bases, leaving 15 bases between them.

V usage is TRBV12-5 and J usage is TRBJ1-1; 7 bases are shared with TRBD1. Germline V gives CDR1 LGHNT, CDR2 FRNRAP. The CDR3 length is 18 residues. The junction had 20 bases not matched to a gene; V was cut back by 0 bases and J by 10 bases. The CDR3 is CASGLVLFPGTEREVAFF. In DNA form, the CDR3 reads TGTGCTAGTGGTTTGGTACTATTCCCAGGGACAGAGCGCGAGGTAGCTTTCTTT. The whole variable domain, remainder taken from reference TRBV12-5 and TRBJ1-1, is DARVTQTPRHKVTEMGQEVTMRCQPILGHNTVFWYRQTMMQGLELLAYFRNRAPLDDSGMPKDRFSAEMPDATLATLKIQPSEPRDSAVYFCASGLVLFPGTEREVAFFGQGTRLTVV.

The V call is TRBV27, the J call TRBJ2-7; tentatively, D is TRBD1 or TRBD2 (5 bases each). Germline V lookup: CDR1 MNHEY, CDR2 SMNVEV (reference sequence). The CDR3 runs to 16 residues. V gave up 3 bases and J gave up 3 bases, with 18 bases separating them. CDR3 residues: CASSFAAGDLGYEQYF. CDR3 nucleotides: TGTGCCAGCAGTTTCGCCGCTGGGGACCTTGGCTACGAGCAGTACTTC.

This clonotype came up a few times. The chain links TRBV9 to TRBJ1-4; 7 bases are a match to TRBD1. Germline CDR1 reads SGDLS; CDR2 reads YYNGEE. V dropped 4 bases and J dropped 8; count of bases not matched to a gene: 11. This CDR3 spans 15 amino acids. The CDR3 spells CASSPGGGLGEKLFF. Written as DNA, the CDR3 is TGTGCCAGCAGCCCCGGAGGGGGCCTTGGGGAAAAACTGTTTTTT.

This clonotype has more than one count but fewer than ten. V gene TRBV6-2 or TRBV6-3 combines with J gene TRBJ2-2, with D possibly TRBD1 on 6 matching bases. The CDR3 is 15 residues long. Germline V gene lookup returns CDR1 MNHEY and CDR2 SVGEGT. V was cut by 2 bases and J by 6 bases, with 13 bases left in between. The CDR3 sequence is CASSYLSQGAGELFF. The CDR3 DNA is TGTGCCAGCAGTTACCTCTCACAGGGCGCCGGGGAGCTGTTTTTT.